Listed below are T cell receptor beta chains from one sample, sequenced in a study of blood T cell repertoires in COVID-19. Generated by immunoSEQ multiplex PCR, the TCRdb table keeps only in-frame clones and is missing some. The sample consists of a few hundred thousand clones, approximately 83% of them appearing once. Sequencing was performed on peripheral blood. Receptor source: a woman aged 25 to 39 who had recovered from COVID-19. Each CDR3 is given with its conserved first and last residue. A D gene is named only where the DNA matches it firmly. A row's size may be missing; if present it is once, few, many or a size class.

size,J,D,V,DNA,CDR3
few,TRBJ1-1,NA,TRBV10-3,TGTGCCATCAGTGACGACACTGAAGCTTTCTTT,CAISDDTEAFF
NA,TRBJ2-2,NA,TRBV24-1,TGTGCCACCAGTGTCCTAGCGAACACCGGGGAGCTGTTTTTT,CATSVLANTGELFF
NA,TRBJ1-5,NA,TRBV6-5,TGTGCCAGCTGCACAGCTAATCAGCCCCAGCATTTT,CASCTANQPQHF
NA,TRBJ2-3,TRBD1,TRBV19,TGTGCCAGTAGTATAACAGGGGTTCGCACAGATACGCAGTATTTT,CASSITGVRTDTQYF
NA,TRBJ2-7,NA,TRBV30,TGTGCCTGGAGCGAAGGCAGGGACGAGCAGTACTTC,CAWSEGRDEQYF
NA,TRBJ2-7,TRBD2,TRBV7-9,TGTGCCAGCAGCCCCCCCCTAGCGGACTACGAGCAGTACTTC,CASSPPLADYEQYF
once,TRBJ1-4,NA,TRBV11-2,TGTGCCAGCAGTATTCGGGGGGCTTTGGAAAAACTGTTTTTT,CASSIRGALEKLFF
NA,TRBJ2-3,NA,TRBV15,TGTGCCACCAGTTATAGACAGGCTCCCACAGATACGCAGTATTTT,CATSYRQAPTDTQYF
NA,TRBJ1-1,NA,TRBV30,TGTGCCTTTCAAGACAGGCCGAACACTGAAGCTTTCTTT,CAFQDRPNTEAFF
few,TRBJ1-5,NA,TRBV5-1,TGCGCCAGCAGCTTGGGGGTAGGGGATCAGCCCCAGCATTTT,CASSLGVGDQPQHF
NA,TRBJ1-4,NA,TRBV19,TGTGCCAGTAGTTCTCAAGGCGGCCCAACTAATGAAAAACTGTTTTTT,CASSSQGGPTNEKLFF
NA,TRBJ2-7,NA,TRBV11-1,TGTGCCAGCAGTAAGGGGCAGGGGCCCCTCCGCGAGCAGTACTTC,CASSKGQGPLREQYF
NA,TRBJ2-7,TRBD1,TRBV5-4,TGTGCCAGCAGCACTGGACAGGGGGAGTACGAGCAGTACTTC,CASSTGQGEYEQYF